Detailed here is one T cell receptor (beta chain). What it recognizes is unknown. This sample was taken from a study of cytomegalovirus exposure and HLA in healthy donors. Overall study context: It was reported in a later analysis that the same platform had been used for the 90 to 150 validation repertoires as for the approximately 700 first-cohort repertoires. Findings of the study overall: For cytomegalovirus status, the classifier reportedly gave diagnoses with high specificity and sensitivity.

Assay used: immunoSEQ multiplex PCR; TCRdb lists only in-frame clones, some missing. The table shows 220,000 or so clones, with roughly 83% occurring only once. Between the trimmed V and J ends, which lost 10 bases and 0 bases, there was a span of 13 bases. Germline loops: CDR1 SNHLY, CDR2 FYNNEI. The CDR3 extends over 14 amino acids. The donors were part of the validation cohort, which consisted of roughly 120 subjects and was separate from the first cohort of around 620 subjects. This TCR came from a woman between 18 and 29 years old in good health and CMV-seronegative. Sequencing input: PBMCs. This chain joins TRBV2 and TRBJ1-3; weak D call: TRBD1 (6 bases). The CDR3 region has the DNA TGTGCCACACAGGAGGGACACTCTGGAAACACCATATATTTT. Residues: CATQEGHSGNTIYF. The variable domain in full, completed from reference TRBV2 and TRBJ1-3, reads EPEVTQTPSHQVTQMGQEVILRCVPISNHLYFYWYRQILGQKVEFLVSFYNNEISEKSEIFDDQFSVERPDGSNFTLKIRSTKLEDSAMYFCATQEGHSGNTIYFGEGSWLTVV.